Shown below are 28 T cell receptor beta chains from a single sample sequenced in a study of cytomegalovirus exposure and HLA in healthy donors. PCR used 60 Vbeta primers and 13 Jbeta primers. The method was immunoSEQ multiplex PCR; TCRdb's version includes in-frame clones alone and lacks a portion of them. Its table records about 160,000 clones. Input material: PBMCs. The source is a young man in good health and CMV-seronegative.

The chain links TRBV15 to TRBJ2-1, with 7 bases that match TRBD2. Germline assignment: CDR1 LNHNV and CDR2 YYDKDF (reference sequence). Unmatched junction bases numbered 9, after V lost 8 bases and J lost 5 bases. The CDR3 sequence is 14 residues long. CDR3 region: CATGLAGVNNEQFF. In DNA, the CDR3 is TGTGCCACCGGCTTGGCGGGAGTGAACAATGAGCAGTTCTTC.

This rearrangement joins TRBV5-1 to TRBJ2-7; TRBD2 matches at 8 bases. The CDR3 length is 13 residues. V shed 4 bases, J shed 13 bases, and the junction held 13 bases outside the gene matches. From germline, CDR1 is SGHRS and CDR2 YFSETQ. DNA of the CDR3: TGCGCCAGCAGCCTCTACGGACTAGCCCAAATCTACTTC. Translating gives CASSLYGLAQIYF.

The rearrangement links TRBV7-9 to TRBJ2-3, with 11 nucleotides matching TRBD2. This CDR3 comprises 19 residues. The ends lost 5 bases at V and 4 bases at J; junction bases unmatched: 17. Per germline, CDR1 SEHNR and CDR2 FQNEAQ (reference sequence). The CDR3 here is CASSRKRVGSGRAPDTQYF. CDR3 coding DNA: TGTGCCAGCAGCCGCAAGAGGGTGGGTAGCGGGAGGGCACCAGATACGCAGTATTTT.

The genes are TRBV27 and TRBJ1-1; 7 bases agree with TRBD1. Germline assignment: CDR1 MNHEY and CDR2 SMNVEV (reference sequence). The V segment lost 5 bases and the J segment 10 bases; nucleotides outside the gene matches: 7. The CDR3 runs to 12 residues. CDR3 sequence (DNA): TGTGCCAGCAGTCTAAGACAGGGCCGAGCTTTCTTT. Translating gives CASSLRQGRAFF.

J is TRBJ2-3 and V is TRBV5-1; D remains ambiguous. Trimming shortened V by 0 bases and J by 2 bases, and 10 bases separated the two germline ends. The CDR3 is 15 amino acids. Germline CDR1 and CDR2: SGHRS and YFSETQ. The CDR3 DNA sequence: TGCGCCAGCAGCTTGGGACTTACTTACACAGATACGCAGTATTTT. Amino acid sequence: CASSLGLTYTDTQYF. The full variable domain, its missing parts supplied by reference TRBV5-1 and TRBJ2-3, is KAGVTQTPRYLIKTRGQQVTLSCSPISGHRSVSWYQQTPGQGLQFLFEYFSETQRNKGNFPGRFSGRQFSNSRSEMNVSTLELGDSALYLCASSLGLTYTDTQYFGPGTRLTVL.

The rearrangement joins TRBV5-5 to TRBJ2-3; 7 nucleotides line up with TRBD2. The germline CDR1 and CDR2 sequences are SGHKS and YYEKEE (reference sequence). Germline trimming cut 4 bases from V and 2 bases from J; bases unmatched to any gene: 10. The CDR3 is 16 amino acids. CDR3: CASSTSSGLSTDTQYF. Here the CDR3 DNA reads TGTGCCAGCAGCACGTCTAGCGGCTTATCCACAGATACGCAGTATTTT.

CDR3 sequence: CAQRSGVENEQFF. The CDR3 DNA follows: TGTGCCCAAAGGTCGGGAGTGGAAAATGAGCAGTTCTTC. The chain links TRBV10-3 to TRBJ2-1; D is possibly TRBD2 (6 bases). The ends were cut back, 11 bases at V and 7 bases at J, with 18 bases in the middle. This CDR3 has 13 amino acids. The germline gives CDR1 ENHRY, CDR2 SYGVKD.

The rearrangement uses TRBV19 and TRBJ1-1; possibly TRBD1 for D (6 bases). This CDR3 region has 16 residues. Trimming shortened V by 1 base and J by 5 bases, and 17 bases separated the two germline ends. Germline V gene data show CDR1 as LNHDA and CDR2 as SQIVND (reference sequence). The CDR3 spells CASSIATQGAWTEAFF. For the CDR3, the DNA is TGTGCCAGTAGTATAGCCACACAGGGAGCTTGGACTGAAGCTTTCTTT. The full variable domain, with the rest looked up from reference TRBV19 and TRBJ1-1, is DGGITQSPKYLFRKEGQNVTLSCEQNLNHDAMYWYRQDPGQGLRLIYYSQIVNDFQKGDIAEGYSVSREKKESFPLTVTSAQKNPTAFYLCASSIATQGAWTEAFFGQGTRLTVV.

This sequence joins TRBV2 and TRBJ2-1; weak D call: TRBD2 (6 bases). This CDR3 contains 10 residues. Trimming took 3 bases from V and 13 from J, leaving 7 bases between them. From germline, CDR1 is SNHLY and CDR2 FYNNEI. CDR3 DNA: TGTGCCAGCAGTGAGGGACTCCAGTTCTTC. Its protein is CASSEGLQFF.

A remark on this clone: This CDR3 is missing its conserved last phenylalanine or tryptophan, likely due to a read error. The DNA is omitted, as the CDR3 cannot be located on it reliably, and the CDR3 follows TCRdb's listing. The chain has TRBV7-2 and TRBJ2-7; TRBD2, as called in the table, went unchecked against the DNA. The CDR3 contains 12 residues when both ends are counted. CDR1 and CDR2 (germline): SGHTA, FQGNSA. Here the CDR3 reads CASRTKGRESSG.

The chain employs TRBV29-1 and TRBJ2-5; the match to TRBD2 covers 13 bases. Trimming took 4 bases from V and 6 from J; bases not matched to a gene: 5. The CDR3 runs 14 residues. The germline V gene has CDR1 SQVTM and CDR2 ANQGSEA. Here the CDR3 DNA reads TGCAGCGTTGGAACTAGCGGGAGGGCCCAGACCCAGTACTTC. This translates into CSVGTSGRAQTQYF.

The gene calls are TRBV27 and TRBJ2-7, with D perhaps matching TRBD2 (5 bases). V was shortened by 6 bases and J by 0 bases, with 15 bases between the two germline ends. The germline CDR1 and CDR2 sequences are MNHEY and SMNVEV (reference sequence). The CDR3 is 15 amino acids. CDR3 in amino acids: CASSQDLLSSYEQYF. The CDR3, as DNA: TGTGCCAGCAGCCAGGACTTGCTGAGCTCCTACGAGCAGTACTTC.

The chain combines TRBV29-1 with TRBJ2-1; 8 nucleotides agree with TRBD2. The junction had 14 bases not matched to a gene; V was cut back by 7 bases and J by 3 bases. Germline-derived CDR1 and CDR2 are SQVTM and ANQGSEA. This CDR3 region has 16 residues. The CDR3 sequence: CSAYIAGTRGYNEQFF. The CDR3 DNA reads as TGCAGCGCCTACATAGCGGGAACTAGGGGCTACAATGAGCAGTTCTTC.

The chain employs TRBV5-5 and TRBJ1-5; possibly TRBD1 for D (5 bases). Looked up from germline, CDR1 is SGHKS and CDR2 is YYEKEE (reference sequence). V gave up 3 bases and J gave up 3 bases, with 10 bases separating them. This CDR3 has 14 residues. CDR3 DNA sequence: TGTGCCAGCAGCTCACAGGCGTCCAATCAGCCCCAGCATTTT. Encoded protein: CASSSQASNQPQHF.

The chain's CDR3 is CASSLEGGAPEAFF. The CDR3 DNA sequence: TGCGCCAGCAGCTTGGAAGGGGGAGCTCCCGAAGCTTTCTTT. This chain joins TRBV5-1 and TRBJ1-1; the D gene is possibly TRBD1 (6 bases). This CDR3 comprises 14 residues. In germline, CDR1 is SGHRS, CDR2 YFSETQ. The germline V and J ends were trimmed by 0 bases and 8 bases, with 14 bases remaining between them.

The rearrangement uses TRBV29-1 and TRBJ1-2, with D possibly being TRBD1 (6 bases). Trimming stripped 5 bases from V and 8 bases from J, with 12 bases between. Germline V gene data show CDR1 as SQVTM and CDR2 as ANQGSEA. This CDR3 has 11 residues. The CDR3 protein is CSVPQRGGYTF. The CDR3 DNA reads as TGCAGCGTTCCCCAGAGGGGGGGCTACACCTTC.

The CDR3 region has the DNA TGTGCCAGCAGCACCGGGACTAGCGGGGTTAGCACAGATACGCAGTATTTT. Translation gives CASSTGTSGVSTDTQYF. The rearrangement uses TRBV9 and TRBJ2-3; 13 bases fit TRBD2. The CDR3 has 17 residues. Trimming cost V 4 bases and J 0 bases; bases outside gene matches: 5. Germline assignment: CDR1 SGDLS and CDR2 YYNGEE.

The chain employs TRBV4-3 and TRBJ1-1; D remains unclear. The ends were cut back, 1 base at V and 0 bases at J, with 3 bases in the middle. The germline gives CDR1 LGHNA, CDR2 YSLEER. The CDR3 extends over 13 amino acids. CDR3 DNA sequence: TGCGCCAGCAGCCAAGTCATGAACACTGAAGCTTTCTTT. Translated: CASSQVMNTEAFF.

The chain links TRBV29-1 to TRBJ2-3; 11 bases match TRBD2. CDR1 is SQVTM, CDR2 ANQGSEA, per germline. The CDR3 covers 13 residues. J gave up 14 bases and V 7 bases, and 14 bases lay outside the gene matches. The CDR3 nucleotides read TGCAGCGGTACTAGCGGGAGAGGGACGCATGGGTATTTT. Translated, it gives CSGTSGRGTHGYF.

This CDR3 is CASSEPGLAGEGQFF. DNA of the CDR3: TGTGCCAGCAGTGAACCCGGACTAGCGGGAGAAGGGCAGTTCTTC. The chain employs TRBV6-1 and TRBJ2-1, with 13 bases fitting TRBD2. Germline loops: CDR1 MNHNS, CDR2 SASEGT. V was pared by 2 bases and J by 12 bases, with 7 bases of the junction left unmatched. CDR3 size: 15 residues.

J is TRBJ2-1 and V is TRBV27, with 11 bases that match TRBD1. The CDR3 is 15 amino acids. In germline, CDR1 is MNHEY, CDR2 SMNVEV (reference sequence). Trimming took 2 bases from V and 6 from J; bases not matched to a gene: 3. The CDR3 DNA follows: TGTGCCAGCAGTTTAAGGGACAGGGGGATCAATGAGCAGTTCTTC. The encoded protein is CASSLRDRGINEQFF.

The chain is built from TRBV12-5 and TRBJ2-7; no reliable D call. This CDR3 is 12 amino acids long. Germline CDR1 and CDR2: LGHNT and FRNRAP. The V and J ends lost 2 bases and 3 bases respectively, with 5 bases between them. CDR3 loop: CASGLYSYEQYF. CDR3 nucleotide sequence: TGTGCTAGTGGTTTGTACAGCTACGAGCAGTACTTC.

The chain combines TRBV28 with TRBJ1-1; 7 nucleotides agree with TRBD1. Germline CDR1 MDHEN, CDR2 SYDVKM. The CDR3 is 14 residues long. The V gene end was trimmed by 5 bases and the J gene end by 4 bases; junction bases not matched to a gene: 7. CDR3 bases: TGTGCCAGCAGTGGCTCAGGGGGTGGCACTGAAGCTTTCTTT. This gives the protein CASSGSGGGTEAFF.

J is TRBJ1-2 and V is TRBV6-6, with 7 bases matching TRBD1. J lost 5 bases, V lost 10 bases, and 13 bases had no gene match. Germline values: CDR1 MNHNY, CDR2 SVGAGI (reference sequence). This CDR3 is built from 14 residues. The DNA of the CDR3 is TGTGCCACCCCATCTTCGACAGGGAGGTATGGCTACACCTTC. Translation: CATPSSTGRYGYTF.

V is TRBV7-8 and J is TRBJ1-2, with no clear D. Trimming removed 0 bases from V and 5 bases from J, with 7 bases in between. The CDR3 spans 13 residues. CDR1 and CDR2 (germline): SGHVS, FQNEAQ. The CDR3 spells CASSLAQLYGYTF. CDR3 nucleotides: TGTGCCAGCAGCTTAGCGCAGTTATATGGCTACACCTTC. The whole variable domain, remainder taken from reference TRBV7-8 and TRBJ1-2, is GAGVSQSPRYKVAKRGQDVALRCDPISGHVSLFWYQQALGQGPEFLTYFQNEAQLDKSGLPSDRFFAERPEGSVSTLKIQRTQQEDSAVYLCASSLAQLYGYTFGSGTRLTVV.

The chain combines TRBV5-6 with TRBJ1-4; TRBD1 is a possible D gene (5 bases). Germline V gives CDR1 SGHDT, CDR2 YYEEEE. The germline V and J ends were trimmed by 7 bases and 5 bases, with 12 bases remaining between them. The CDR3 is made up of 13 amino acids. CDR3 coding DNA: TGTGCCAGCGGATATCGGGGGAATGAAAAACTGTTTTTT. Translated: CASGYRGNEKLFF.

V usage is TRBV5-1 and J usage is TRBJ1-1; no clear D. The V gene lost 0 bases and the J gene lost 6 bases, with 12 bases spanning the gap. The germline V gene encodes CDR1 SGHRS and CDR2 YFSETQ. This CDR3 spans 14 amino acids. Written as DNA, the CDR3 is TGCGCCAGCAGCTTGGCCGGGGTCGAGGCTGAAGCTTTCTTT. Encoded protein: CASSLAGVEAEAFF.

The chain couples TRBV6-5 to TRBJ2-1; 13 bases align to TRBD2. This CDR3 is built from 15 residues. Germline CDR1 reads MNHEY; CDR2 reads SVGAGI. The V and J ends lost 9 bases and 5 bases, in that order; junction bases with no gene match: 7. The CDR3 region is CARGLAGREDNEQFF. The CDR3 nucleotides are TGTGCCAGGGGACTAGCGGGGCGCGAAGACAATGAGCAGTTCTTC.